A selection of T cell receptor beta chains follows, all from one sample in a study of human T cells and chemical hapten exposure. TCRdb re-analysed the RACE reads in MiXCR, keeping a single row per CDR3 protein. The sample gives just over 350,000 distinct CDR3 sequences, about 6.3% of which show up once; about 5% is in the top ten. The sequenced sample was whole blood, obtained in connection with sensitization to the hapten diphenylcyclopropenone (DPC). The receptors derive from a woman between 18 and 29 years old with alopecia areata. Some clones in this sample may be carry-over from other donors' samples. The CDR3 runs from the conserved cysteine through the conserved F or W. Each record gives: V gene, D gene, J gene, clone size, CDR3 protein, CDR3 DNA. The D gene is left open where the match is weak. Clone size appears in some rows only: once, few, many, or a class for an expanded clone.

v_call: TRBV5-8
d_call: -
j_call: TRBJ1-2
clone_size: few
cdr3_aa: CASSPVHYGYTF
cdr3_nt: TGTGCCAGCAGCCCTGTCCACTATGGCTACACCTTC

v_call: TRBV29-1
d_call: -
j_call: TRBJ1-1
clone_size: many
cdr3_aa: CSVVSPLNTEAFF
cdr3_nt: TGCAGCGTTGTCAGCCCCCTGAACACTGAAGCTTTCTTT

v_call: TRBV7-9
d_call: -
j_call: TRBJ1-2
clone_size: many
cdr3_aa: CASSPSLLNYGYTF
cdr3_nt: TGTGCCAGCAGCCCGTCGTTGCTTAACTATGGCTACACCTTC

v_call: TRBV10-1
d_call: -
j_call: TRBJ2-7
clone_size: few
cdr3_aa: CASNTTETEPPEQYF
cdr3_nt: TGCGCCAGCAACACGACCGAGACGGAGCCCCCGGAGCAGTACTTC

v_call: TRBV5-1
d_call: -
j_call: TRBJ2-3
clone_size: -
cdr3_aa: CASSLGEERTDTQYF
cdr3_nt: TGCGCCAGCAGCTTGGGGGAAGAAAGGACAGATACGCAGTATTTT

v_call: TRBV12-3/TRBV12-4
d_call: -
j_call: TRBJ2-5
clone_size: few
cdr3_aa: CASSSSPTSAETQYF
cdr3_nt: TGTGCCAGCAGTAGCTCCCCTACCAGCGCGGAGACCCAGTACTTC

v_call: TRBV7-9
d_call: -
j_call: TRBJ2-3
clone_size: few
cdr3_aa: CASSWGPKDFSTDTQYF
cdr3_nt: TGTGCCAGCAGCTGGGGACCGAAGGACTTTTCCACAGATACGCAGTATTTT

v_call: TRBV11-2
d_call: -
j_call: TRBJ2-3
clone_size: -
cdr3_aa: CASSLEMGTDTQYF
cdr3_nt: TGTGCCAGCAGCTTAGAAATGGGTACAGATACGCAGTATTTT

v_call: TRBV3-1
d_call: TRBD1
j_call: TRBJ1-5
clone_size: few
cdr3_aa: CASRLGQPNQPQHF
cdr3_nt: TGTGCCAGCAGGCTGGGACAGCCAAATCAGCCCCAGCATTTT

v_call: TRBV12-3/TRBV12-4
d_call: TRBD1
j_call: TRBJ1-1
clone_size: few
cdr3_aa: CASMGTGLNTEAFF
cdr3_nt: TGTGCCAGCATGGGGACAGGGCTGAACACTGAAGCTTTCTTT